This T cell receptor beta chain stems from a study of T cell responses to AZD1222 COVID-19 vaccine. General observations from the study: The sample set comprised mostly white British donors with more females, and clonal diversity was possibly underestimated.

As for this clone: The antigen remains unidentified.

This CDR3 has 15 amino acids. The V end was cut by 2 bases, the J end by 6 bases, with 14 bases between. Germline V gives CDR1 MNHNS, CDR2 SASEGT. Assay used: immunoSEQ multiplex PCR; TCRdb lists only in-frame clones, some missing. The sample has under 40,000 clones, around three quarters seen once; the top ten hold 4.5% to 5.5%. The V gene is TRBV6-1, the J gene TRBJ1-5; the D gene is possibly TRBD1 (6 bases). The receptor's source is an adult who received the AZD1222 COVID-19 vaccine. The material was peripheral blood, obtained 28 days after the second AZD1222 dose. The CDR3 DNA is TGTGCCAGCAGTGAAACAGGGACTAGCGGTCAGCCCCAGCATTTT. This encodes CASSETGTSGQPQHF.